The 12 T cell receptor beta chains presented below share a single source sample, sequenced in a study of cytomegalovirus exposure and HLA in healthy donors. PCR primers comprised 60 Vbeta and 13 Jbeta primers. Profiling relied on immunoSEQ multiplex PCR, and the TCRdb table lists in-frame clones only, not all of them. Among around 71,000 clones, approximately 70% were seen once, and the ten largest hold 14%. Material: PBMCs. These TCRs come from a male donor in good health and CMV-seropositive.

This clone was detected a few times. This chain uses TRBV7-9 with TRBJ2-5; weak D call: TRBD2 (6 bases). V shed 0 bases and J shed 7 bases, with 12 bases lying between them. There are 14 residues in the CDR3. In germline, CDR1 is SEHNR, CDR2 FQNEAQ (reference sequence). Here the CDR3 DNA reads TGTGCCAGCAGCTTAGCGGGACTGACTGGGACCCAGTACTTC. As protein: CASSLAGLTGTQYF. The full variable domain, in which reference TRBV7-9 and TRBJ2-5 provide the parts outside the CDR3, is DTGVSQNPRHKITKRGQNVTFRCDPISEHNRLYWYRQTLGQGPEFLTYFQNEAQLEKSRLLSDRFSAERPKGSFSTLEIQRTEQGDSAMYLCASSLAGLTGTQYFGPGTRLLVL.

Only one count was recorded for this clone. This chain uses TRBV5-1 with TRBJ1-6, with TRBD1 identical over 7 bases. The germline gives CDR1 SGHRS, CDR2 YFSETQ. J lost 5 bases, V lost 7 bases, and 6 bases had no gene match. The CDR3 covers 14 residues. CDR3 DNA sequence: TGCGCCAGCCACCTGGACAGGAATAATTCACCCCTCCACTTT. The encoded protein is CASHLDRNNSPLHF.

The chain uses TRBV5-1 and TRBJ2-5, with TRBD2 identical over 10 bases. Trimming at V came to 5 bases and at J to 2 bases, leaving 6 bases not matched to a gene. Germline values: CDR1 SGHRS, CDR2 YFSETQ. The CDR3 has 15 amino acids. For the CDR3, the DNA is TGCGCCAGCAGAACGGGACTAGCGTTACAAGAGACCCAGTACTTC. It codes for CASRTGLALQETQYF.

V is TRBV6-5 and J is TRBJ1-1, with D possibly being TRBD1 (5 bases). V lost 8 bases, J lost 1 base, and 14 bases lay in between. CDR1 is MNHEY, CDR2 SVGAGI, per germline. This CDR3 spans 14 amino acids. The CDR3 region has the DNA TGTGCCAGCCGGTTCCGGGGGGAGAACACTGAAGCTTTCTTT. Translated: CASRFRGENTEAFF.

This clone was observed a few times. DNA of the CDR3: TGTGCCAGCAGCCAGGGGCAGGGTGGGGTGCAGTTCTTC. Its translation: CASSQGQGGVQFF. The J gene is TRBJ2-1, the V gene TRBV7-8; D possibly corresponds to TRBD1 (6 bases). The V and J ends lost 5 bases and 12 bases respectively, with 17 bases between them. The length of the CDR3 is 13 residues. The germline V gene encodes CDR1 SGHVS and CDR2 FQNEAQ.

V is TRBV9 and J is TRBJ2-7, with 7 positions matching TRBD1. CDR3 length equals 13 residues. Germline V lookup: CDR1 SGDLS, CDR2 YYNGEE. The ends lost 4 bases at V and 2 bases at J; junction bases unmatched: 3. The CDR3 region is CASSSGTAYEQYF. For the CDR3, the DNA is TGTGCCAGCAGCTCCGGGACAGCCTACGAGCAGTACTTC.

This clone showed up just a few times. V gene TRBV27 combines with J gene TRBJ1-4; D possibly corresponds to TRBD1 (6 bases). Germline-derived CDR1 and CDR2 are MNHEY and SMNVEV (reference sequence). This CDR3 spans 18 amino acids. Trimming removed 6 bases at V and 3 bases at J, with 23 bases between. CDR3 in amino acids: CASSPHRDKDGANEKLFF. CDR3 bases: TGTGCCAGCAGCCCCCACCGGGACAAGGACGGGGCTAATGAAAAACTGTTTTTT.

The chain is built from TRBV5-8 and TRBJ2-2; the D gene is possibly TRBD1 (6 bases). The ends were cut back, 0 bases at V and 1 base at J, with 10 bases in the middle. The CDR3 consists of 16 residues. Germline CDR1 reads SGHTS; CDR2 reads YDEGEE. The CDR3 sequence is CASSLVQGWNTGELFF. CDR3 sequence (DNA): TGTGCCAGCAGCTTGGTCCAGGGGTGGAACACCGGGGAGCTGTTTTTT.

The genes are TRBV9 and TRBJ1-5; D not resolved. The germline V gene encodes CDR1 SGDLS and CDR2 YYNGEE. The CDR3 runs 14 residues. V was trimmed by 0 bases and J by 9 bases, leaving 13 bases between them. DNA of the CDR3: TGTGCCAGCAGCGTAGAGGGAGCATACCCGCCCCAGCATTTT. This encodes CASSVEGAYPPQHF.

This clone was seen only a few times. The chain carries TRBV14 and TRBJ2-3; 12 nucleotides agree with TRBD2. J was trimmed by 3 bases and V by 0 bases; bases with no gene match: 10. The V gene's germline CDR1 is SGHDN and CDR2 FVKESK. CDR3 length: 19 amino acids. The CDR3 DNA reads as TGTGCCAGCAGCCAAGATTGGACTAGCGGGATATGGGGAACAGATACGCAGTATTTT. Translating it yields CASSQDWTSGIWGTDTQYF. Full variable domain (missing parts from reference TRBV14 and TRBJ2-3): EAGVTQFPSHSVIEKGQTVTLRCDPISGHDNLYWYRRVMGKEIKFLLHFVKESKQDESGMPNNRFLAERTGGTYSTLKVQPAELEDSGVYFCASSQDWTSGIWGTDTQYFGPGTRLTVL.

The chain combines TRBV19 with TRBJ1-1; 7 bases are a match to TRBD1. Trimming at V came to 9 bases and at J to 1 base, leaving 8 bases not matched to a gene. CDR3 length: 14 amino acids. Germline CDR1 reads LNHDA; CDR2 reads SQIVND (reference sequence). The CDR3 DNA follows: TGTGCCAGCAAAACCGGGACAGCGAACACTGAAGCTTTCTTT. It yields the protein CASKTGTANTEAFF. Complete variable domain (other parts from reference TRBV19 and TRBJ1-1): DGGITQSPKYLFRKEGQNVTLSCEQNLNHDAMYWYRQDPGQGLRLIYYSQIVNDFQKGDIAEGYSVSREKKESFPLTVTSAQKNPTAFYLCASKTGTANTEAFFGQGTRLTVV.

The CDR3 bases are TGTGCCAGCTCATCAACAGGGACAGGGGTTGAAAAACTGTTTTTT. This translates into CASSSTGTGVEKLFF. The rearrangement uses TRBV18 and TRBJ1-4; 10 bases match TRBD1. This CDR3 is built from 15 residues. Trimming cost V 5 bases and J 7 bases; bases outside gene matches: 7. Looked up from germline, CDR1 is KGHSH and CDR2 is LQKENI.